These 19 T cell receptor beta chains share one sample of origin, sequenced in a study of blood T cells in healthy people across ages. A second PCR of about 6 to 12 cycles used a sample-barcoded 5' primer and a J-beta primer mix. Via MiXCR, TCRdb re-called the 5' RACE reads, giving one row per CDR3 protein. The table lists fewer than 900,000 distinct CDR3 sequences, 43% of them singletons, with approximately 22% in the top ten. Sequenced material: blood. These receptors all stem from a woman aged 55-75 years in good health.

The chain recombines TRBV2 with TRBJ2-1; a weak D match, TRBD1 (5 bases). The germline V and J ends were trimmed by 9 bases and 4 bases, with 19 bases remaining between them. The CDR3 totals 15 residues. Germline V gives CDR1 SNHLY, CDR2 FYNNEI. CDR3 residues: CASSVTDTLYNEQFF. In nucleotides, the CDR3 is TGTGCCAGTTCCGTCACGGACACGCTTTACAATGAGCAGTTCTTC.

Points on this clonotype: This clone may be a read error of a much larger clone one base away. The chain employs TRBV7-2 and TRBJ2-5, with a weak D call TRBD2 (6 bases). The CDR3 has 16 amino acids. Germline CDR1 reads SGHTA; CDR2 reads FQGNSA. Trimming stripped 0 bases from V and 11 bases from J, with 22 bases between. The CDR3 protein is CASSLAGTRLYNEQYF. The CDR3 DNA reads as TGTGCCAGCAGCTTAGCTGGGACTCGGCTTTACAATGAGCAGTACTTC.

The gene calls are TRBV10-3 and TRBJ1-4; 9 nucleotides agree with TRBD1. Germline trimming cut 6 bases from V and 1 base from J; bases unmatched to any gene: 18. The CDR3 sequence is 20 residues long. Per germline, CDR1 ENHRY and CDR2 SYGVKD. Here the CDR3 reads CAISERNPGQGSLTNEKLFF. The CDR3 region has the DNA TGTGCCATCAGCGAACGAAACCCGGGACAGGGATCTTTAACTAATGAAAAACTGTTTTTT.

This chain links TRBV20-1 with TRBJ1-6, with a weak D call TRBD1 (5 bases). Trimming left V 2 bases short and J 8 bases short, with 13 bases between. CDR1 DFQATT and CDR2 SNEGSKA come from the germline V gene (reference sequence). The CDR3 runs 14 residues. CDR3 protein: CSARTGRGDSPLHF. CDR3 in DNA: TGCAGTGCTAGAACGGGACGCGGGGATTCACCCCTCCACTTT.

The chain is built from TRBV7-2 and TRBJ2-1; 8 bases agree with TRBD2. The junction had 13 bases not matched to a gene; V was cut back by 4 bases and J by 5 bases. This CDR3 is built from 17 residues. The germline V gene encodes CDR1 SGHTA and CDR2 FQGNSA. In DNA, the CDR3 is TGTGCCAGCAGCTCAGCTTACTTGACTAGCGTGAACAATGAGCAGTTCTTC. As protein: CASSSAYLTSVNNEQFF.

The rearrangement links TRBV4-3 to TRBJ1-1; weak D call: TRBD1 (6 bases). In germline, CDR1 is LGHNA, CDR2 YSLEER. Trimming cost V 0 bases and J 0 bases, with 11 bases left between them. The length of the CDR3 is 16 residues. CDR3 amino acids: CASSQDQQGMNTEAFF. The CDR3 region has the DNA TGCGCCAGCAGCCAAGATCAACAGGGCATGAACACTGAAGCTTTCTTT.

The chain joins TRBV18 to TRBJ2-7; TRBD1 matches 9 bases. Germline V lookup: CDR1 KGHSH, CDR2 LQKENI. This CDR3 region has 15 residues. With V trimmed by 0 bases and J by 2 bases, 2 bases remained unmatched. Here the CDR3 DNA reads TGTGCCAGCTCACCACCGGGACAGGGCCCCTACGAGCAGTACTTC. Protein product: CASSPPGQGPYEQYF.

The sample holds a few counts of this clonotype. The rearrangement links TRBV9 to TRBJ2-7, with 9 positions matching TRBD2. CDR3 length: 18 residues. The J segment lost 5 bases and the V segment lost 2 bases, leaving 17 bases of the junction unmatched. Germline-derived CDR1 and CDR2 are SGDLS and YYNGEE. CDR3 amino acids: CASSVSIGFSGSINEQYF. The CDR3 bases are TGTGCCAGCAGCGTTTCCATCGGGTTTAGCGGGAGTATAAACGAGCAGTACTTC.

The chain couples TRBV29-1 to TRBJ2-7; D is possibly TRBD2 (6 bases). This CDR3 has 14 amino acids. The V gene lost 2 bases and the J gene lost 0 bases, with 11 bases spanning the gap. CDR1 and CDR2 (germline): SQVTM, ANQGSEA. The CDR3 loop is CSVERGSNSYEQYF. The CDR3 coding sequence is TGCAGCGTTGAACGGGGGTCAAACTCCTACGAGCAGTACTTC.

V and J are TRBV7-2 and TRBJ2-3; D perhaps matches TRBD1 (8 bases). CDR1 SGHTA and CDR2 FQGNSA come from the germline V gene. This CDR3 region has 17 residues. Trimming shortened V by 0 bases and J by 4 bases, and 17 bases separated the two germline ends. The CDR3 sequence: CASSLASQGAGADTQYF. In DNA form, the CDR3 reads TGTGCCAGCAGCTTAGCGAGTCAGGGGGCGGGAGCAGATACGCAGTATTTT.

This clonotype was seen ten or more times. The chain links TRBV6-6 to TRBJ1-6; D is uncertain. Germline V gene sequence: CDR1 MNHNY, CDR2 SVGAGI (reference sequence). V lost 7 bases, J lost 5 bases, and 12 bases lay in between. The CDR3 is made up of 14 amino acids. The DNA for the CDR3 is TGTGCCAGCATCGACCGGGGAGATAATTCACCCCTCCACTTT. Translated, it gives CASIDRGDNSPLHF.

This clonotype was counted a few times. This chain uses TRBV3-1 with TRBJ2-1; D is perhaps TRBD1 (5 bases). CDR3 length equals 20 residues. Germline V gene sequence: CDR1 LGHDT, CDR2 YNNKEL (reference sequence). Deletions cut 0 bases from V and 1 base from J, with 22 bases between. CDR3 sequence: CASSQERGFGRSLSYNEQFF. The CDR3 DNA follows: TGTGCCAGCAGCCAAGAAAGGGGCTTTGGGCGGTCTTTGTCCTACAATGAGCAGTTCTTC.

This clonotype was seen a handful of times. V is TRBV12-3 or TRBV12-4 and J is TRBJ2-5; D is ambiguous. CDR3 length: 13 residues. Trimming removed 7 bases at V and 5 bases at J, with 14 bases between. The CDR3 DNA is TGTGCCAGCACTTCAGCTGGCCCGGAGACCCAGTACTTC. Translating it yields CASTSAGPETQYF.

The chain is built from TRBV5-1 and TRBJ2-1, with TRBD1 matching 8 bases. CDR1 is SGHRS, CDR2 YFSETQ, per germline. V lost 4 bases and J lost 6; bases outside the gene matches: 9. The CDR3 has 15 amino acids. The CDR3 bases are TGCGCCAGCAGCAATGGACAGGGTTCTCCCAATGAGCAGTTCTTC. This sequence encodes CASSNGQGSPNEQFF.

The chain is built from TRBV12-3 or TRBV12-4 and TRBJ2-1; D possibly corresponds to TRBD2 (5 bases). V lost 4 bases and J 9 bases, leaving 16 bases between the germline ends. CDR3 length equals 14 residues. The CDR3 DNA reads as TGTGCCAGCAGTTCCGGTTCGGGGTATGGTGAGCAGTTCTTC. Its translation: CASSSGSGYGEQFF.

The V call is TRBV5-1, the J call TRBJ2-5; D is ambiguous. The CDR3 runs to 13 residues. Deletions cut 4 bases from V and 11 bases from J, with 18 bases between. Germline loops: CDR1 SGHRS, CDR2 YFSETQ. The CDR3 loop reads CASSMELLGEQYF. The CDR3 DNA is TGCGCCAGCAGCATGGAACTACTGGGTGAGCAGTACTTC.

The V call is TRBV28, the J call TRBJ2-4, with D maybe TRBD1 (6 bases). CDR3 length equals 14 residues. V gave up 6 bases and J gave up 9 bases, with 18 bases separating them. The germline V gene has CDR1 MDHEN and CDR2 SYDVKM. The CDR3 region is CASSRLGTRGIQYF. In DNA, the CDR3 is TGTGCCAGCAGCCGATTGGGGACAAGGGGCATTCAGTACTTC.

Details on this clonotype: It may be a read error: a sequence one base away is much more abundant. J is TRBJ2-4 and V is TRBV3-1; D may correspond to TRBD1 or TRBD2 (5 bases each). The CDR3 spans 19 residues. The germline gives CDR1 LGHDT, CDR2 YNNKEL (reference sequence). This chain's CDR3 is CTSSQDSSRGLYTKNIQYF. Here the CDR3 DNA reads TGTACCAGCAGCCAAGATTCATCTCGGGGCCTCTACACCAAAAACATTCAGTACTTC.

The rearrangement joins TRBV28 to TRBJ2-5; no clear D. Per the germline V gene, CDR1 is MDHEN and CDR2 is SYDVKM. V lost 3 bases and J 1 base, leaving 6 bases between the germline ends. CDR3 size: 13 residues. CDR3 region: CASSFRFQETQYF. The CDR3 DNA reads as TGTGCCAGCAGTTTTAGGTTCCAAGAGACCCAGTACTTC.